This T cell receptor (beta chain) derives from a study of molecular identifiers for immune sequencing clone quantification. Germline values: CDR1 MNHEY, CDR2 SVGEGT. The CDR3 runs 15 residues. The J segment lost 2 bases and the V segment lost 7 bases, leaving 9 bases of the junction unmatched. This clonotype was found a few times. TCRdb re-called the PCR reads through MiXCR, storing one row per CDR3 protein. The repertoire includes nearly 650,000 distinct CDR3 sequences, approximately 24% of them detected once, and about 0.81% sits in the top ten. The chain couples TRBV6-2 or TRBV6-3 to TRBJ2-3; TRBD2 aligns across 7 bases. Sequencing was done on a sample of naive CD8+ T cells from blood, with Jurkat cell RNA spiked in. Noted subset: FACS-sorted CD8+CD4-CCR7+CD45RA+ naive T cells. The receptor comes from a human donor in good health. Some libraries in this study had Jurkat cell RNA spiked in. CDR3 sequence (DNA): TGTGCCAGCATGTCGCGGGAGTTCACCACAGATACGCAGTATTTT. Its translation: CASMSREFTTDTQYF.